What follows is one T cell receptor (beta chain) and its context. Its specific antigen is unknown. Its CDR3 holds 12 amino acids, cysteine through phenylalanine. No DNA was logged. The germline V gene encodes CDR1 ENHRY and CDR2 SYGVKD. The data were taken from a study of monozygotic twins with inflammatory bowel disease (dated by TCRdb to between 2019 and 2020). Some background on the complete study: In total, around 30 monozygotic twin pairs made up the full study: 19 Danish pairs, all IBD-discordant, plus nine German pairs, of which four were IBD-concordant and five were IBD-discordant. Each individual had, on average, about 151 000 unique TCRalpha sequences and 181 000 unique TCRbeta sequences available for analysis. The search for disease-associated traits relied mainly on comparing, within discordant pairs, IBD patients with their genetically identical healthy co-twins.

The library was built by means of 5' RACE. The input for every TCR library was roughly 3.5 ug of total RNA. For each sample, cDNA was synthesized in eight separate reactions using SMARTScribe reverse transcriptase. During cDNA synthesis, template switching introduced unique molecular identifiers that contained a 6-nucleotide sample barcode. TCRalpha and TCRbeta cDNA was amplified in two nested PCRs of roughly 16 and 10 cycles, and bead purification was carried out after each PCR. Before amplification, the cDNA was treated with uracil DNA-glycosylase and purified using the QIAquick PCR purification kit. The second PCR was the step at which Illumina TruSeq-compatible adapters and sample-specific barcodes were added. Library quality and concentration were checked on TapeStation and Qubit, and libraries were pooled at 5 to 6.5 ng each. Sequencing of the pooled libraries was done on an Illumina HiSeq2500 single-index Rapid Run using custom sequencing primers and 2 x 100 bp reads. Per the source publication's procedure: MiGEC version 1.2.6 was used for UMI-based consensus assembly to correct PCR and sequencing errors. MiXCR version 2.1.1 was used for V(D)J alignment, clonotype assembly and CDR3 extraction. Normalisation of gene usage, clonotype sharing and MAIT/NKT TCR abundance was achieved by analysing the top 1000, 10 000 and 20 000 clonotypes per sample. Diversity was computed as the inverse Simpson index with the vegan R package after downsampling to 27 000 UMIs. Paired Mann-Whitney U tests on discordant twin pairs were used, with Benjamini-Hochberg multiple-testing correction. Reads reprocessed by TCRdb are summarized as one entry per CDR3 protein sequence, and DNA is absent. Clone size and V and J calls follow TCRdb, not the original study. The table kept for this sample lists 300,000 to 400,000 distinct CDR3 sequences. Together, the top ten hold just over 2.5% of the sample.

Study-level results and caveats: Repertoire similarity did not differ between concordant and discordant twins, which could be due to limited statistical power. Distinction between different T cell subtypes could not be achieved in the analysis. The results gave no support for a single strong signal or clonotype linked to IBD. TCRbeta repertoire diversity, by inverse Simpson index, was decreased in IBD patients compared with their healthy co-twins. Compared with healthy twins, IBD patients had fewer clonotypes in common with other individuals, a difference most pronounced in patients showing signs of disease activity. Because patients received different immunosuppressive treatments, the repertoires may have picked up extra background noise and variability between individuals.

From each donor, a roughly 2.5 ml peripheral blood sample was collected into PAXgene tubes and stored at -80 degrees C. Total RNA was isolated from whole blood with the PAXgene blood miRNA kit on an automated QIAcube, without T cell sorting. Deep TCRalpha and TCRbeta repertoire profiling with unique molecular barcoding was performed on peripheral blood of monozygotic twin pairs concordant or discordant for inflammatory bowel disease. Smoking habits were recorded for all twin pairs, and each individual was classified as a current, former or never smoker. The TCR sequence derives from a human donor with ulcerative colitis or Crohn's disease, or a healthy co-twin of an affected twin (not recorded which). Sequenced material: blood. The chain employs TRBV10-3 and TRBJ2-4; there is no DNA to check the TCRdb D call of TRBD1. CDR3 protein: CATGTDKNIQYF.